These T cell receptor beta chains were read from a single sample in a study of blood T cell repertoires in COVID-19. Measured with immunoSEQ multiplex PCR; TCRdb has only the in-frame clones, and not every one. Of approximately 240,000 clones detected, roughly 80% appear once; the ten largest clones hold approximately 4.9%. The sequencing sample was made of peripheral blood. The origin of the receptors is an elderly woman with active or convalescent COVID-19. CDR3s include the opening cysteine and the closing phenylalanine or tryptophan. D genes are given only for firm matches. Some rows have no size entry. The others give once, few or many, or a class for an expanded clone.

TRBV27	TRBJ2-4	NA	NA	CASSLGPGAKNIQYF	TGTGCCAGCAGTTTAGGCCCCGGGGCCAAAAACATTCAGTACTTC
TRBV21-1	TRBJ1-1	NA	NA	CASSIGQGAFRNTEAFF	TGTGCCAGCAGCATCGGACAGGGGGCATTTCGGAACACTGAAGCTTTCTTT
TRBV10-2	TRBJ1-5	NA	TRBD1	CASSVLGTGETPPQHF	TGCGCCAGCAGTGTCCTAGGGACAGGGGAGACTCCACCCCAGCATTTT
TRBV20-1	TRBJ1-5	NA	NA	CSASGFGGSSNQPQHF	TGCAGTGCTAGTGGGTTCGGAGGGAGTAGCAATCAGCCCCAGCATTTT
TRBV27	TRBJ2-2	NA	NA	CASSLYYTGELFF	TGTGCCAGCAGTTTGTATTACACCGGGGAGCTGTTTTTT
TRBV5-1	TRBJ2-7	NA	TRBD2	CASSLLSSGNHEQYF	TGCGCCAGCAGCTTGTTGTCTAGCGGGAACCACGAGCAGTACTTC
TRBV5-6	TRBJ1-4	NA	NA	CASSLNRGVFNEKLFF	TGTGCCAGCAGCTTGAATAGAGGCGTATTCAATGAAAAACTGTTTTTT
TRBV10-3	TRBJ1-3	once	NA	CAINGQSGNTIYF	TGTGCCATCAATGGACAGTCTGGAAACACCATATATTTT
TRBV6-5	TRBJ2-7	NA	TRBD1	CASSSIRGLHPYEQYF	TGTGCCAGCAGTTCAATCAGGGGGCTGCACCCCTACGAGCAGTACTTC
TRBV19	TRBJ2-5	NA	TRBD2	CASSIERGSGETQYF	TGTGCCAGTAGTATAGAGCGGGGGTCAGGGGAGACCCAGTACTTC
TRBV28	TRBJ1-4	NA	NA	CASSLWGGSNEKLFF	TGTGCCAGCAGTTTATGGGGGGGGTCTAATGAAAAACTGTTTTTT
TRBV5-1	TRBJ2-6	NA	TRBD2	CASSLAGRRSPTAGANVLTF	TGCGCCAGCAGCTTGGCCGGGAGGAGATCTCCGACGGCAGGGGCCAACGTCCTGACTTTC
TRBV2	TRBJ1-2	few	TRBD1	CASSDRDRGHGYTF	TGTGCCAGCAGTGACAGAGACAGGGGCCATGGCTACACCTTC
TRBV5-4	TRBJ2-3	NA	NA	CASSLWAGGTDTQYF	TGTGCCAGCAGCTTATGGGCAGGGGGCACAGATACGCAGTATTTT
TRBV28	TRBJ1-6	NA	NA	CASTLEASNSPLHF	TGTGCCAGCACCCTGGAGGCCTCGAATTCACCCCTCCACTTT
TRBV11-2	TRBJ2-3	once	NA	CASSSVGATDTQYF	TGTGCCAGCAGCTCCGTAGGGGCCACAGATACGCAGTATTTT
TRBV5-1	TRBJ2-7	once	TRBD2	CASSLGTSGSSYEQYF	TGCGCCAGCAGCTTGGGGACTAGCGGGAGCTCCTACGAGCAGTACTTC
TRBV19	TRBJ2-7	NA	TRBD2	CASSTGDSGSYEQYF	TGTGCCAGTAGTACAGGGGATAGCGGGAGTTACGAGCAGTACTTC
TRBV20-1	TRBJ2-6	NA	NA	CSASPGTGGANVLTF	TGCAGTGCTAGTCCGGGTACGGGTGGGGCCAACGTCCTGACTTTC
TRBV5-1	TRBJ2-5	few	TRBD2	CASSFGEGETQYF	TGCGCCAGCAGCTTTGGGGAGGGAGAGACCCAGTACTTC
TRBV28	TRBJ1-5	NA	NA	CASSFPQGGYQPQHF	TGTGCCAGCAGTTTCCCCCAGGGTGGGTATCAGCCCCAGCATTTT
TRBV28	TRBJ1-6	NA	NA	CASSRKGWNSPLHF	TGTGCCAGCAGTAGGAAGGGGTGGAATTCACCCCTCCACTTT
TRBV5-1	TRBJ2-2	NA	NA	CASSSGTTNTGELFF	TGCGCCAGCAGCTCCGGGACAACGAACACCGGGGAGCTGTTTTTT
TRBV3-1/TRBV3-2	TRBJ1-2	few	NA	CASSPPTWGASGYTF	TGTGCCAGCAGCCCACCGACATGGGGCGCTTCTGGCTACACCTTC
TRBV5-4	TRBJ1-2	NA	NA	CASSSAGVYGYTF	TGTGCCAGCAGCTCAGCAGGTGTTTATGGCTACACCTTC
TRBV3-1/TRBV3-2	TRBJ2-5	NA	TRBD2	CASSQRGSGRGETQYF	TGTGCCAGCAGCCAAAGGGGCAGCGGGAGAGGTGAGACCCAGTACTTC
TRBV28	TRBJ1-5	NA	TRBD1	CASSFLEGALGNQPQHF	TGTGCCAGCAGTTTTTTAGAGGGGGCTTTGGGCAATCAGCCCCAGCATTTT
TRBV19	TRBJ1-1	NA	NA	CASRQDTEAFF	TGTGCCAGTAGACAGGACACTGAAGCTTTCTTT
TRBV4-1	TRBJ2-1	NA	NA	CASSQVRGGNEQFF	TGCGCCAGCAGCCAAGTCCGGGGTGGGAATGAGCAGTTCTTC